The rows below give T cell receptor beta chains drawn from one sample of a study of T cell responses to AZD1222 COVID-19 vaccine. The assay was immunoSEQ multiplex PCR, and TCRdb's table has in-frame clones only and misses some. The table records around 150,000 clones, about four fifths of them present only once. This material consisted of peripheral blood, taken on day 0 of AZD1222 vaccination. The origin of the receptors is an adult in good health. Each CDR3 is given with its conserved first and last residue. The D gene is left open where the match is weak.

v_gene	d_gene	CDR3aa
TRBV7-2	.	CASSHPGAVQPQHF
TRBV10-3	.	CAISEREGKWDSGNTIYF
TRBV19	.	CATRGEGRATEAFF
TRBV5-1	.	CASSLDPFNEKLFF
TRBV12-3/TRBV12-4	.	CASSPTEQETQYF
TRBV5-6	TRBD1	CASSLGQGTLNTEAFF
TRBV7-3	.	CASSLAPGTLNTEAFF
TRBV9	.	CASSARLVDSPLHF
TRBV5-4	.	CASSAGQLLYGYTF
TRBV12-3/TRBV12-4	.	CASSFQENQPQHF
TRBV19	TRBD1	CASRRDRERNNQPQHF
TRBV11-2	.	CASSYLTGELFF
TRBV5-1	.	CASSLGGNMNTEAFF
TRBV5-6	.	CASSFNDPTEAFF
TRBV5-5	TRBD1	CASSPNPDRGTEAFF
TRBV29-1	.	CSVGTDSYAEAFF
TRBV12-3/TRBV12-4	.	CASTKTVTEAFF
TRBV19	.	CASSIGTSRQPQHF
TRBV27	.	CASSDWGIGNTIYF
TRBV7-9	TRBD1	CASSSAGTAYGYTF
TRBV13	.	CASSSPRTTQYF
TRBV7-6	.	CASSLGFGAGETGELFF
TRBV28	.	CASSLLDSPGWYF
TRBV18	.	CASSPSVGRVEAFF
TRBV11-2	TRBD2	CASMEGLAGGSSYNEQFF
TRBV5-4	.	CASSLEDLEVTQYF
TRBV28	.	CASSWTDSGNTIYF
TRBV7-3	.	CASKRTANTEAFF
TRBV19	.	CASRRGTNEQFF
TRBV6-1	TRBD1	CASSGGRQGSSHLKNQPQHF
TRBV24-1	.	CATSDLISSGSNTGELFF
TRBV10-3	TRBD1	CAISGGGQGGGYGYTF
TRBV18	.	CASLGRNNTEAFF
TRBV19	.	CASRPQQGGAYNEQFF
TRBV28	TRBD1	CASSSLSGTGSLNTEAFF
TRBV19	.	CASSTIQGRSNQPQHF
TRBV19	.	CASSNTEAFF
TRBV5-1	.	CASSEEGSLTRSSYNSPLHF
TRBV5-1	.	CASSTDSLSYEQYF
TRBV6-1	.	CASSELQGGEGYF
TRBV7-2	TRBD1	CASSSQGGYNQPQHF
TRBV5-6	TRBD1	CASSWETGGEDEQYF
TRBV28	TRBD1	CASSWAGGSNSPLHF
TRBV19	.	CASSIAGVAGELFF
TRBV29-1	.	CSAQGGLAGDGYTF
TRBV29-1	.	CSAGEGFEAFF
TRBV7-8	.	CASSQTGGDSPLHF
TRBV11-2	TRBD1	CASSQGQGYYEQYF
TRBV28	.	CASSFRSGQETLHF